This TCR beta chain was retrieved from a study of blood T cell repertoires in COVID-19. In the original workflow: Nucleated cell number was recorded as an estimate derived from reference gene primer amplification. Profiling relied on immunoSEQ multiplex PCR, and the TCRdb table lists in-frame clones only, not all of them. That table is the source of V, J and clone size, and D and trimming were worked out from the DNA. This sample has around 290,000 clones, with more than 75% found just once. The germline V gene has CDR1 SGHNT and CDR2 YYREEE (reference sequence). This CDR3 is built from 13 residues. V was shortened by 4 bases and J by 2 bases, with 10 bases between the two germline ends.

This chain joins TRBV5-4 and TRBJ2-7, with a tentative D call TRBD1 (6 bases). Sequencing was done on a sample of PBMCs or T cells enriched from blood (not recorded which). This clonotype was sampled from a woman aged 60 to 75 in a cohort exposed to, infected with or recovered from COVID-19 (not recorded which). This chain's CDR3 is CASSGDNPYEQYF. In DNA form, the CDR3 reads TGTGCCAGCAGCGGGGACAACCCCTACGAGCAGTACTTC.